These T cell receptor beta chains were read from a single sample in a study of T cells in localized non-small cell lung cancer. Assay used: immunoSEQ multiplex PCR; TCRdb lists only in-frame clones, some missing. This table holds about 91,000 clones, about 91% found once. The sample here was peripheral blood, taken before any cancer treatment. These receptors originate from a man between 35 and 75 years old with stage I squamous cell lung carcinoma. The CDR3 runs from the conserved cysteine through the conserved F or W. Each record gives: V gene, D gene, clone size, J gene, CDR3 protein, CDR3 DNA. D genes are given only for firm matches. Not all rows give a size; the values are once, few, many and, for expanded clones, a class.

v_gene: TRBV7-9
d_gene: .
abundance: .
j_gene: TRBJ1-2
CDR3aa: CASSPGAGYTF
CDR3nt: TGTGCCAGCAGCCCCGGGGCTGGCTACACCTTC

v_gene: TRBV19
d_gene: TRBD2
abundance: .
j_gene: TRBJ2-3
CDR3aa: CASGLAGGSIFTDTQYF
CDR3nt: TGTGCCAGTGGGTTAGCGGGGGGGTCGATTTTCACAGATACGCAGTATTTT

v_gene: TRBV7-2
d_gene: TRBD1
abundance: .
j_gene: TRBJ1-1
CDR3aa: CASRGGGQRVTEAFF
CDR3nt: TGTGCCAGCAGGGGAGGGGGACAGAGAGTCACTGAAGCTTTCTTT

v_gene: TRBV5-6
d_gene: .
abundance: .
j_gene: TRBJ1-5
CDR3aa: CASSFSNQPQHF
CDR3nt: TGTGCCAGCAGCTTTTCTAATCAGCCCCAGCATTTT

v_gene: TRBV10-3
d_gene: .
abundance: .
j_gene: TRBJ1-6
CDR3aa: CASQTGVNSPLHF
CDR3nt: TGTGCCTCTCAAACGGGCGTTAATTCACCCCTCCACTTT

v_gene: TRBV16
d_gene: .
abundance: .
j_gene: TRBJ2-1
CDR3aa: CASSPVGGKVDGGQFF
CDR3nt: TGTGCCAGCAGCCCCGTCGGGGGTAAGGTCGATGGTGGGCAGTTCTTC

v_gene: TRBV29-1
d_gene: TRBD2
abundance: .
j_gene: TRBJ2-3
CDR3aa: CSVVPSGAGTDTQYF
CDR3nt: TGCAGCGTTGTGCCTAGCGGGGCGGGCACAGATACGCAGTATTTT

v_gene: TRBV19
d_gene: TRBD1
abundance: .
j_gene: TRBJ1-5
CDR3aa: CASSQTGGKNQPQHF
CDR3nt: TGTGCCAGTAGCCAAACAGGGGGAAAGAATCAGCCCCAGCATTTT

v_gene: TRBV6-5
d_gene: .
abundance: .
j_gene: TRBJ2-4
CDR3aa: CASSTTGIQYF
CDR3nt: TGTGCCAGCAGTACGACTGGTATTCAGTACTTC

v_gene: TRBV6-1
d_gene: .
abundance: once
j_gene: TRBJ1-2
CDR3aa: CASSLDGLNYGYTF
CDR3nt: TGTGCCAGCAGCCTAGACGGTCTTAACTATGGCTACACCTTC

v_gene: TRBV18
d_gene: TRBD1
abundance: .
j_gene: TRBJ2-2
CDR3aa: CASSPPTRGLGVPGELFF
CDR3nt: TGTGCCAGCTCACCACCGACCAGGGGGTTAGGAGTTCCTGGGGAGCTGTTTTTT

v_gene: TRBV28
d_gene: TRBD1
abundance: few
j_gene: TRBJ1-1
CDR3aa: CASSVTGGQNTEAFF
CDR3nt: TGTGCCAGCAGTGTTACAGGGGGCCAGAACACTGAAGCTTTCTTT

v_gene: TRBV19
d_gene: TRBD1
abundance: .
j_gene: TRBJ1-4
CDR3aa: CASCSDRVNEKLFF
CDR3nt: TGTGCCAGTTGTTCGGACAGGGTTAATGAAAAACTGTTTTTT

v_gene: TRBV7-3
d_gene: .
abundance: .
j_gene: TRBJ2-2
CDR3aa: CASSSQITGELFF
CDR3nt: TGTGCCAGCAGCTCGCAGATCACCGGGGAGCTGTTTTTT

v_gene: TRBV18
d_gene: TRBD2
abundance: .
j_gene: TRBJ2-4
CDR3aa: CASSPFFASGGLSAKNIQYF
CDR3nt: TGTGCCAGCTCACCATTTTTTGCTAGCGGGGGCCTATCAGCCAAAAACATTCAGTACTTC

v_gene: TRBV20-1
d_gene: .
abundance: .
j_gene: TRBJ2-5
CDR3aa: CSARRQETQYF
CDR3nt: TGCAGTGCCCGCAGGCAGGAGACCCAGTACTTC

v_gene: TRBV6-5
d_gene: TRBD1
abundance: .
j_gene: TRBJ2-5
CDR3aa: CASRRDRLTETQYF
CDR3nt: TGTGCCAGCAGACGGGACAGGCTCACGGAGACCCAGTACTTC

v_gene: TRBV4-1
d_gene: .
abundance: .
j_gene: TRBJ1-6
CDR3aa: CASSQPKGTNSPLHF
CDR3nt: TGCGCCAGCAGCCAACCTAAGGGGACCAATTCACCCCTCCACTTT

v_gene: TRBV27
d_gene: .
abundance: .
j_gene: TRBJ1-2
CDR3aa: CASSLFSGQGGFFYGYTF
CDR3nt: TGTGCCAGCAGTTTATTTAGCGGCCAGGGAGGGTTTTTCTATGGCTACACCTTC

v_gene: TRBV19
d_gene: .
abundance: once
j_gene: TRBJ1-4
CDR3aa: CASSRRGRTNEKLFF
CDR3nt: TGTGCCAGTAGTCGGAGGGGGAGAACTAATGAAAAACTGTTTTTT

v_gene: TRBV7-2
d_gene: .
abundance: few
j_gene: TRBJ2-2
CDR3aa: CASSLRKTNTGELFF
CDR3nt: TGTGCCAGCAGCTTAAGGAAAACGAACACCGGGGAGCTGTTTTTT

v_gene: TRBV9
d_gene: .
abundance: .
j_gene: TRBJ2-3
CDR3aa: CASSTQVAADTQYF
CDR3nt: TGTGCCAGCAGCACCCAGGTAGCGGCAGATACGCAGTATTTT

v_gene: TRBV2
d_gene: TRBD1
abundance: .
j_gene: TRBJ2-5
CDR3aa: CASSVGTAYQETQYF
CDR3nt: TGTGCCAGCAGTGTCGGGACAGCGTACCAAGAGACCCAGTACTTC

v_gene: TRBV11-1
d_gene: .
abundance: .
j_gene: TRBJ2-5
CDR3aa: CASSSWAGARETQYF
CDR3nt: TGTGCCAGCAGCTCTTGGGCGGGGGCTAGGGAGACCCAGTACTTC

v_gene: TRBV18
d_gene: .
abundance: .
j_gene: TRBJ2-1
CDR3aa: CASSQRGNEQFF
CDR3nt: TGTGCCAGCTCACAGAGAGGGAATGAGCAGTTCTTC

v_gene: TRBV28
d_gene: .
abundance: .
j_gene: TRBJ1-2
CDR3aa: CASSLDQGLRGYTF
CDR3nt: TGTGCCAGCAGTTTAGATCAGGGTTTGAGAGGCTACACCTTC

v_gene: TRBV5-5
d_gene: .
abundance: .
j_gene: TRBJ1-1
CDR3aa: CASSLAPLGQGKAFF
CDR3nt: TGTGCCAGCAGCTTGGCCCCGCTTGGGCAGGGAAAAGCTTTCTTT

v_gene: TRBV6-5
d_gene: .
abundance: .
j_gene: TRBJ2-7
CDR3aa: CASSNRDEQYF
CDR3nt: TGTGCCAGCAGTAACAGGGACGAGCAGTACTTC

v_gene: TRBV18
d_gene: .
abundance: .
j_gene: TRBJ2-7
CDR3aa: CASSLGRRGPAYEQYF
CDR3nt: TGTGCCAGCTCACTTGGAAGGAGGGGTCCAGCCTACGAGCAGTACTTC

v_gene: TRBV27
d_gene: TRBD1
abundance: .
j_gene: TRBJ1-6
CDR3aa: CASSLLTTGGPLHF
CDR3nt: TGTGCCAGCAGTTTACTCACGACAGGGGGCCCCCTCCACTTT

v_gene: TRBV2
d_gene: .
abundance: .
j_gene: TRBJ2-1
CDR3aa: CASSIQGSYNEQFF
CDR3nt: TGTGCCAGCAGTATACAGGGTTCCTACAATGAGCAGTTCTTC

v_gene: TRBV6-5
d_gene: .
abundance: .
j_gene: TRBJ2-7
CDR3aa: CASSYGRDYEQYF
CDR3nt: TGTGCCAGCAGTTATGGGAGAGACTACGAGCAGTACTTC

v_gene: TRBV4-2
d_gene: TRBD1
abundance: .
j_gene: TRBJ2-7
CDR3aa: CASSHLGQGPSYEQYF
CDR3nt: TGTGCCAGCAGCCATCTTGGACAGGGCCCCTCCTACGAGCAGTACTTC

v_gene: TRBV4-3
d_gene: .
abundance: .
j_gene: TRBJ2-4
CDR3aa: CASSQDEELGENIQYF
CDR3nt: TGCGCCAGCAGCCAAGACGAAGAACTGGGGGAAAACATTCAGTACTTC

v_gene: TRBV19
d_gene: TRBD1
abundance: .
j_gene: TRBJ1-3
CDR3aa: CASSIAHRGSIYF
CDR3nt: TGTGCCAGTAGTATTGCGCACAGGGGTTCCATATATTTT

v_gene: TRBV30
d_gene: .
abundance: few
j_gene: TRBJ1-2
CDR3aa: CAWSRTYGYTF
CDR3nt: TGTGCCTGGAGTAGGACCTATGGCTACACCTTC

v_gene: TRBV5-8
d_gene: TRBD1
abundance: .
j_gene: TRBJ1-6
CDR3aa: CASRIGGQGANSPLHF
CDR3nt: TGTGCCAGCAGAATTGGAGGACAGGGGGCGAATTCACCCCTCCACTTT

v_gene: TRBV18
d_gene: .
abundance: .
j_gene: TRBJ2-1
CDR3aa: CASSPSQGDEQFF
CDR3nt: TGTGCCAGCTCACCAAGTCAAGGGGATGAGCAGTTCTTC

v_gene: TRBV27
d_gene: TRBD1
abundance: once
j_gene: TRBJ1-1
CDR3aa: CASSAYRGGTEAFF
CDR3nt: TGTGCCAGCAGTGCATACAGGGGGGGCACTGAAGCTTTCTTT

v_gene: TRBV5-1
d_gene: TRBD2
abundance: .
j_gene: TRBJ2-5
CDR3aa: CASSLLPSGADLETQYF
CDR3nt: TGCGCCAGCAGCTTGTTACCGAGCGGGGCGGATTTAGAGACCCAGTACTTC

v_gene: TRBV28
d_gene: .
abundance: .
j_gene: TRBJ1-1
CDR3aa: CASSTAFEAFF
CDR3nt: TGTGCCAGTTCGACAGCTTTTGAAGCTTTCTTT

v_gene: TRBV4-1
d_gene: .
abundance: .
j_gene: TRBJ1-2
CDR3aa: CASSQDFRAPRRVRGYTF
CDR3nt: TGCGCCAGCAGCCAAGATTTTAGGGCTCCTCGCAGGGTGAGAGGCTACACCTTC

v_gene: TRBV5-1
d_gene: TRBD1
abundance: .
j_gene: TRBJ1-1
CDR3aa: CASSWSPGTAGTEAFF
CDR3nt: TGCGCCAGCAGCTGGAGCCCCGGGACAGCCGGAACTGAAGCTTTCTTT

v_gene: TRBV2
d_gene: .
abundance: few
j_gene: TRBJ1-6
CDR3aa: CASGGSSYNSPLHF
CDR3nt: TGTGCCAGTGGGGGGAGCTCCTATAATTCACCCCTCCACTTT

v_gene: TRBV5-5
d_gene: .
abundance: .
j_gene: TRBJ1-1
CDR3aa: CASSLEGYEAFF
CDR3nt: TGTGCCAGCAGCTTGGAAGGGTACGAAGCTTTCTTT

v_gene: TRBV4-1
d_gene: TRBD1
abundance: .
j_gene: TRBJ1-5
CDR3aa: CASSQRDLGTGFKPQHF
CDR3nt: TGCGCCAGCAGCCAACGGGATTTAGGGACAGGGTTTAAGCCCCAGCATTTT

v_gene: TRBV7-2
d_gene: .
abundance: .
j_gene: TRBJ2-1
CDR3aa: CASTDIGGFYNEQFF
CDR3nt: TGTGCCAGCACCGACATAGGGGGATTCTACAATGAGCAGTTCTTC

v_gene: TRBV5-1
d_gene: .
abundance: .
j_gene: TRBJ2-1
CDR3aa: CASSFLYNEQFF
CDR3nt: TGCGCCAGCAGTTTTCTGTATAATGAGCAGTTCTTC